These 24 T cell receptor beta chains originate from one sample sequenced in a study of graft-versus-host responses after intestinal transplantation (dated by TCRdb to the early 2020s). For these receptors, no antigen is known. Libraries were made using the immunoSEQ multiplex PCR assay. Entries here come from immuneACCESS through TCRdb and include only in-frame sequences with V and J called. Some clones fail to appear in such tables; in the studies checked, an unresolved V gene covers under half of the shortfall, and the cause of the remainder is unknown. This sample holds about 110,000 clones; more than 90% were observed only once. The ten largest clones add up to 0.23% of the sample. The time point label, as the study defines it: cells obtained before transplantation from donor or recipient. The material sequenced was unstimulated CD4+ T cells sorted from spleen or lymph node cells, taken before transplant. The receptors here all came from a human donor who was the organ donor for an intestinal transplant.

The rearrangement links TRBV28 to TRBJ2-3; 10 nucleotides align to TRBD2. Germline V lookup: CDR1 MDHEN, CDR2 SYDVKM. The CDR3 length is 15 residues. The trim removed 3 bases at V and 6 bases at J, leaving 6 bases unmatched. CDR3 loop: CASSFSGRATDTQYF. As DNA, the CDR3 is TGTGCCAGCAGTTTCAGCGGGAGGGCCACCGATACGCAGTATTTT.

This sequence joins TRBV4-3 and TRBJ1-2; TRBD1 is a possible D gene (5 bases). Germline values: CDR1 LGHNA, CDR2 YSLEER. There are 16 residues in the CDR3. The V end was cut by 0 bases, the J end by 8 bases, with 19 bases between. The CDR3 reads CASSQDIGTAHHGYTF. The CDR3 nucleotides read TGCGCCAGCAGCCAAGATATAGGGACGGCCCATCACGGCTACACCTTC.

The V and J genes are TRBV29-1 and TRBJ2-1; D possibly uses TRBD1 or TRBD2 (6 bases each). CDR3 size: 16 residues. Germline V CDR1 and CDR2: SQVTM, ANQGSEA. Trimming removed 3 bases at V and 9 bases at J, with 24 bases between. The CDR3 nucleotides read TGCAGCGTTGAGGGGTCCCTAAGGGGGGCGGAGGCTGAGCAGTTCTTC. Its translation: CSVEGSLRGAEAEQFF.

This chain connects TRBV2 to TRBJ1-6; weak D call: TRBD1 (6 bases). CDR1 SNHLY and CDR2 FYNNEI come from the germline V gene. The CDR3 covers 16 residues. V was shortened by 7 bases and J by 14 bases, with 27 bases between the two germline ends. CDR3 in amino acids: CASTPRGGTNPGTLHF. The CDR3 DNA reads TGTGCCAGCACCCCCCGCGGGGGGACAAATCCCGGTACCCTCCACTTT.

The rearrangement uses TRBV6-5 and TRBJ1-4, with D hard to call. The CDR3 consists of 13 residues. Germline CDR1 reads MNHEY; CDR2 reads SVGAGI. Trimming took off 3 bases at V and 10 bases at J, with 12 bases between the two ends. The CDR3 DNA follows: TGTGCCAGCAGTTATAGTCATCCGGGAAAACTGTTTTTT. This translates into CASSYSHPGKLFF.

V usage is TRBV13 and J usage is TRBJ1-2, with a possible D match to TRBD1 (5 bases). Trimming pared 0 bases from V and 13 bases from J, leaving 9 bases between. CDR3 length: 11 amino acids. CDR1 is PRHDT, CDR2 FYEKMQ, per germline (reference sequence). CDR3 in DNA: TGTGCCAGCAGCTTAGGGGGCGGGGGCACCTTC. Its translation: CASSLGGGGTF.

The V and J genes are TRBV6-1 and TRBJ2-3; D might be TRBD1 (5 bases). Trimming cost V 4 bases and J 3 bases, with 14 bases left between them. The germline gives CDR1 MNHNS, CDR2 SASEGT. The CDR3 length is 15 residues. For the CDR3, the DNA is TGTGCCAGCAGTGTAGCAGGGCTAAGGACAGATACGCAGTATTTT. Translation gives CASSVAGLRTDTQYF.

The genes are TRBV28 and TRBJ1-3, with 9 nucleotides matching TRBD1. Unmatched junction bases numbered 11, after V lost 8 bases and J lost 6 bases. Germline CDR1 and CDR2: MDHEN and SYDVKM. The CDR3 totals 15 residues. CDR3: CASGTRDRVPNTIYF. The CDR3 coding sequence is TGTGCCAGCGGGACCCGGGACAGGGTTCCAAACACCATATATTTT. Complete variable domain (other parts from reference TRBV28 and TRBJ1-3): DVKVTQSSRYLVKRTGEKVFLECVQDMDHENMFWYRQDPGLGLRLIYFSYDVKMKEKGDIPEGYSVSREKKERFSLILESASTNQTSMYLCASGTRDRVPNTIYFGEGSWLTVV.

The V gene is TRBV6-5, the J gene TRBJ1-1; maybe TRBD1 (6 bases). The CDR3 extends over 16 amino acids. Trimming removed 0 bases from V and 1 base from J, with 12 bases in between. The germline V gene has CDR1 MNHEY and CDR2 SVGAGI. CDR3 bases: TGTGCCAGCAGTTACTCGGGGGCGGAAAAGAACACTGAAGCTTTCTTT. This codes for CASSYSGAEKNTEAFF.

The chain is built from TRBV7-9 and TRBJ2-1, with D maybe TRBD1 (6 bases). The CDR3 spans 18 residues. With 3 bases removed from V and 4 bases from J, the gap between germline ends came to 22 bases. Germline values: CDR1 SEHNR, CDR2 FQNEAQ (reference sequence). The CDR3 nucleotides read TGTGCCAGCAGCTTGAGTAACCCCTCGGGACACGGATACAATGAGCAGTTCTTC. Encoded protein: CASSLSNPSGHGYNEQFF.

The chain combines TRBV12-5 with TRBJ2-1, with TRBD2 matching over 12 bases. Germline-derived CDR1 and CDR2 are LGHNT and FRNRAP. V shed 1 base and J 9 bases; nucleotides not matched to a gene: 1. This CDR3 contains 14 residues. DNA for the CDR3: TGTGCTAGTGGTTTGGGACTAGCGGGAGTTGAGCAGTTCTTC. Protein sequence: CASGLGLAGVEQFF.

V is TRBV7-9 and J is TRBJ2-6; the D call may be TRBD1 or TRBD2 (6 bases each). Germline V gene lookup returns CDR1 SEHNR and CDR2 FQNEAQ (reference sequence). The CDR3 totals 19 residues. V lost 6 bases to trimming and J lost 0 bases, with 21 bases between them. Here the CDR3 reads CASRKGKAGDFSGANVLTF. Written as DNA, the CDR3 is TGTGCCAGCAGGAAAGGGAAGGCAGGGGACTTCTCTGGGGCCAACGTCCTGACTTTC.

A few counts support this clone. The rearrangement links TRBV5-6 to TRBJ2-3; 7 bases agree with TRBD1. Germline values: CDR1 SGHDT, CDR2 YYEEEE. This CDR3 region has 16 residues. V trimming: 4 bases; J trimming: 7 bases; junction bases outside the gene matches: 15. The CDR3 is CASSPLEQGSFHTQYF. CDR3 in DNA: TGTGCCAGCAGCCCCTTGGAACAGGGGAGTTTTCATACGCAGTATTTT.

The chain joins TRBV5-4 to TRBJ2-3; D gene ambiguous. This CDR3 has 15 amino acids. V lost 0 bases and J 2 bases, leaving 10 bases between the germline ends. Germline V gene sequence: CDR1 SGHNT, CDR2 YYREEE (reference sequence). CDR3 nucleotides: TGTGCCAGCAGCTTGGCCTCGACAACCACAGATACGCAGTATTTT. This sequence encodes CASSLASTTTDTQYF.

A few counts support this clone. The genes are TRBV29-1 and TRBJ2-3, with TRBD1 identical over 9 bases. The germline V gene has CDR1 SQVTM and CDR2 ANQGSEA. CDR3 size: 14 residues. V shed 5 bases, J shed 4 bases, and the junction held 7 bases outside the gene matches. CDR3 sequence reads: CSVSTGGDADTQYF. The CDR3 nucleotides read TGCAGCGTTAGTACAGGGGGCGATGCAGATACGCAGTATTTT.

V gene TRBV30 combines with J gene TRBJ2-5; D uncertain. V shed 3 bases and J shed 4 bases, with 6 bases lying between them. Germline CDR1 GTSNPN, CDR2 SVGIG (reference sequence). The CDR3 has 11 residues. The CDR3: CAWSLPETQYF. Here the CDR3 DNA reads TGTGCCTGGAGCCTCCCAGAGACCCAGTACTTC.

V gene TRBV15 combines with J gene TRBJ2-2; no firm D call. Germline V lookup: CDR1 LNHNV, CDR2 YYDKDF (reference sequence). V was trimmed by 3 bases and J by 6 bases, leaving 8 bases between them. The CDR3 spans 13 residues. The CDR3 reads CATSRAVAGELFF. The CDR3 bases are TGTGCCACCAGCAGGGCCGTCGCCGGGGAGCTGTTTTTT. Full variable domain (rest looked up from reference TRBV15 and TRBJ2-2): DAMVIQNPRYQVTQFGKPVTLSCSQTLNHNVMYWYQQKSSQAPKLLFHYYDKDFNNEADTPDNFQSRRPNTSFCFLDIRSPGLGDTAMYLCATSRAVAGELFFGEGSRLTVL.

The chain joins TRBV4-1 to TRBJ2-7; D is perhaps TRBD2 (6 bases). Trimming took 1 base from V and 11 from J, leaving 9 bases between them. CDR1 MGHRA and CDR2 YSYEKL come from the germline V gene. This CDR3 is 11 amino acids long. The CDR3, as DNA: TGCGCCAGCAGCCAAGTTGGAGGGGAGTACTTC. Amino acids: CASSQVGGEYF.

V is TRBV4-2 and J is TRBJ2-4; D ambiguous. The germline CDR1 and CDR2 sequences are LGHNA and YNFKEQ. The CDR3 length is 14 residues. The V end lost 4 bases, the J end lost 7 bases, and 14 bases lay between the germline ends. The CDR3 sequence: CASSPTYLGNIQYF. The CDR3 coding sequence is TGTGCCAGCAGCCCCACGTATTTGGGGAACATTCAGTACTTC.

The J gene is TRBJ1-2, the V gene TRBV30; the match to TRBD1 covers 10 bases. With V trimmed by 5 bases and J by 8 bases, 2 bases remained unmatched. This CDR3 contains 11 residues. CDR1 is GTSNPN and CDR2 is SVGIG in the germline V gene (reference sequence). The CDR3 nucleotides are TGTGCCTGGGGACAGGGGGAAGGCTACACCTTC. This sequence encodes CAWGQGEGYTF.

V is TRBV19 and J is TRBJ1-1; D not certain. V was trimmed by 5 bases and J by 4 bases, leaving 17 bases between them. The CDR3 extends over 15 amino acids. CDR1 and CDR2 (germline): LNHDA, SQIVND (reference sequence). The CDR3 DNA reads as TGTGCCAGTAGTCTCACCCAGCAACACCCCACTGAAGCTTTCTTT. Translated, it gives CASSLTQQHPTEAFF.

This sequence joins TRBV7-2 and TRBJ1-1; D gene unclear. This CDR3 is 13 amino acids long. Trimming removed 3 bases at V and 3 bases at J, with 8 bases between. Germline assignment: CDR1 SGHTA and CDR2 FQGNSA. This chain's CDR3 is CASSLLVDTEAFF. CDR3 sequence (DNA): TGTGCCAGCAGCTTGTTAGTGGACACTGAAGCTTTCTTT.

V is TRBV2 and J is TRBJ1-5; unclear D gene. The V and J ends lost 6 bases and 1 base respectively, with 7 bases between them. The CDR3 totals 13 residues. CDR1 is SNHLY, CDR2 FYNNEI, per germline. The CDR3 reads CASRDQSNQPQHF. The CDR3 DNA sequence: TGTGCCAGCAGGGATCAGAGCAATCAGCCCCAGCATTTT.

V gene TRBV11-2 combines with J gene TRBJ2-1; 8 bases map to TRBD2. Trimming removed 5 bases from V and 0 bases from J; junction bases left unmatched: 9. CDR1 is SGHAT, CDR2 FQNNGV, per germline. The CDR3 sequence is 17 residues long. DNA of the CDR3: TGTGCCAGCAGCCCCGCCCTCAGCGGGAGCTCCTACAATGAGCAGTTCTTC. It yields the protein CASSPALSGSSYNEQFF. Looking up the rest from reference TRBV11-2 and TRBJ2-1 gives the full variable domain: EAGVAQSPRYKIIEKRQSVAFWCNPISGHATLYWYQQILGQGPKLLIQFQNNGVVDDSQLPKDRFSAERLKGVDSTLKIQPAKLEDSAVYLCASSPALSGSSYNEQFFGPGTRLTVL.